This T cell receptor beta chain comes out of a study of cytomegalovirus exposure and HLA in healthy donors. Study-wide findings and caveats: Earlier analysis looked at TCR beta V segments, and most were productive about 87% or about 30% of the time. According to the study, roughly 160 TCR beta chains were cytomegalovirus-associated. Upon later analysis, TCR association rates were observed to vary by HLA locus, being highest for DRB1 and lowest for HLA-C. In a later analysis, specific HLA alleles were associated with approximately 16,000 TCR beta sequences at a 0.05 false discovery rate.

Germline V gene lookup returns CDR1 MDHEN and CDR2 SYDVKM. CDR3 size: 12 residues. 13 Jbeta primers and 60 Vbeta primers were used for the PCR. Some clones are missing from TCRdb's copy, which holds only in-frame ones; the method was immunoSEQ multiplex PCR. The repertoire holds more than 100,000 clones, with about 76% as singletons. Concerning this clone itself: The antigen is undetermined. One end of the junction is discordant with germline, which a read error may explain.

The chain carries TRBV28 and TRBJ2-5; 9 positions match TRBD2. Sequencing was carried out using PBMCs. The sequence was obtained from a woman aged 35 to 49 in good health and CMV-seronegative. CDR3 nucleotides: TGTGCCAGCAGTTTATCGGCGGGGGGGCCGCACTTC. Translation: CASSLSAGGPHF.